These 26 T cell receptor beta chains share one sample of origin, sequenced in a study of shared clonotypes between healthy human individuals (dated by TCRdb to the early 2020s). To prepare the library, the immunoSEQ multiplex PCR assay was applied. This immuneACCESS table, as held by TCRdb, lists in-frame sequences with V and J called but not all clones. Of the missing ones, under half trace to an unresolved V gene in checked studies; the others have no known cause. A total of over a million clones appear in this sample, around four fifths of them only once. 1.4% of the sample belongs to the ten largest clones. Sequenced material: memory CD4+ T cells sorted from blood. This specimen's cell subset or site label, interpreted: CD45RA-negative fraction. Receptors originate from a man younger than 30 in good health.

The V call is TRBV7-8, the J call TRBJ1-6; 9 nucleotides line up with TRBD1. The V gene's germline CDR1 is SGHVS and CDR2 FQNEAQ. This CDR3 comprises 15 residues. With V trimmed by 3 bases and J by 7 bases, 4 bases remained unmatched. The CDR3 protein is CASSLGTGLNSPLHF. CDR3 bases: TGTGCCAGCAGCTTGGGGACAGGGTTAAATTCACCCCTCCACTTT.

The DNA for the CDR3 is TGTGCCAGCAGCTTAGCGGGTTTACTAGCGGGGAACAATGAGCAGTTCTTC. Protein product: CASSLAGLLAGNNEQFF. The chain is built from TRBV7-2 and TRBJ2-1; 10 nucleotides match TRBD2. Germline CDR1 reads SGHTA; CDR2 reads FQGNSA. J lost 5 bases, V lost 0 bases, and 7 bases had no gene match. This CDR3 has 17 residues.

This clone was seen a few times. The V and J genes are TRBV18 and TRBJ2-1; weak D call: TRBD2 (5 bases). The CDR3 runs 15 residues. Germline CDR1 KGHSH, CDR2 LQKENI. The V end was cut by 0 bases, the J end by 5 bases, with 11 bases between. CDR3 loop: CASSPPGVYNNEQFF. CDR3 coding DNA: TGTGCCAGCTCACCACCGGGAGTGTACAACAATGAGCAGTTCTTC.

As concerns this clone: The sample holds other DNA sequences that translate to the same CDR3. Written as DNA, the CDR3 is TGTGCCACCAGCACTGGAGGGAGCTCCTACGAGCAGTACTTC. Protein product: CATSTGGSSYEQYF. This rearrangement joins TRBV15 to TRBJ2-7; a possible D gene is TRBD2 (6 bases). Trimming cost V 4 bases and J 0 bases, with 10 bases left between them. CDR1 is LNHNV, CDR2 YYDKDF, per germline (reference sequence). The CDR3 sequence is 14 residues long. Combining the CDR3 with reference TRBV15 and TRBJ2-7 gives the whole variable domain DAMVIQNPRYQVTQFGKPVTLSCSQTLNHNVMYWYQQKSSQAPKLLFHYYDKDFNNEADTPDNFQSRRPNTSFCFLDIRSPGLGDTAMYLCATSTGGSSYEQYFGPGTRLTVT.

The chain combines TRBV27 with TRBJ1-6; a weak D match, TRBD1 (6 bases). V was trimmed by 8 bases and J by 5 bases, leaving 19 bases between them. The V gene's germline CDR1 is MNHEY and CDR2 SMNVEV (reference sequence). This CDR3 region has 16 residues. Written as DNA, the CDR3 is TGTGCCAGCCGAAGAGATCTCGGACAGAATAATTCACCCCTCCACTTT. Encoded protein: CASRRDLGQNNSPLHF.

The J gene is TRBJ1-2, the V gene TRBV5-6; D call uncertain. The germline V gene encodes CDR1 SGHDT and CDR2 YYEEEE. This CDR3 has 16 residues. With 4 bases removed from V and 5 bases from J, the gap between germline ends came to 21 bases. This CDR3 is CASSPEKGLVGYGYTF. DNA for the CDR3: TGTGCCAGCAGCCCTGAAAAAGGCCTAGTGGGGTATGGCTACACCTTC.

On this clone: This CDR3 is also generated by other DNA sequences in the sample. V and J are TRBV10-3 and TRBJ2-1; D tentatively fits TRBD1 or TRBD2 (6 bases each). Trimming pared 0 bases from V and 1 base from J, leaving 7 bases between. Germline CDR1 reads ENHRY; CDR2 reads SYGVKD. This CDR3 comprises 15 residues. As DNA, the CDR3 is TGTGCCATCAGTGAGTCAGGGGGGTCCTACAATGAGCAGTTCTTC. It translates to CAISESGGSYNEQFF.

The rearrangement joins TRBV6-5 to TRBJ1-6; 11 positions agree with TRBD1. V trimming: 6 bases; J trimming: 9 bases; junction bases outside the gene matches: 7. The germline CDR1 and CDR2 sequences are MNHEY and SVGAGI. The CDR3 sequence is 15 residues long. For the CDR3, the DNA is TGTGCCAGCAGAAAAGGACAGGGGGCGAGTTCACCCCTCCACTTT. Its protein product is CASRKGQGASSPLHF.

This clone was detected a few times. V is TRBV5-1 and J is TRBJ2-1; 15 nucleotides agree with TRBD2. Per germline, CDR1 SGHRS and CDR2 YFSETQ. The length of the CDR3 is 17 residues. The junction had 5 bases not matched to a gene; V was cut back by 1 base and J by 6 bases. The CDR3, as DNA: TGCGCCAGCAGCTTGATCGGGGGACTAGCGGGAGGCAATGAGCAGTTCTTC. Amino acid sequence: CASSLIGGLAGGNEQFF.

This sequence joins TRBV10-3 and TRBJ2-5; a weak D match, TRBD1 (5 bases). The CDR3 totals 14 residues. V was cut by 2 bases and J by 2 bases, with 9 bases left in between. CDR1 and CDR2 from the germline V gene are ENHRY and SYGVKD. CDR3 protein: CAISERTQQETQYF. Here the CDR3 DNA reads TGTGCCATCAGTGAGAGGACACAGCAAGAGACCCAGTACTTC.

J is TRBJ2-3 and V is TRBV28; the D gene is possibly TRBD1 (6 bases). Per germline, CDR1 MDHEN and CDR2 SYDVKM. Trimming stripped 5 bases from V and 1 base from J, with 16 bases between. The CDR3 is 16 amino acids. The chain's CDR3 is CASSTPLGGGTDTQYF. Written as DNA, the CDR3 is TGTGCCAGCAGTACGCCCCTAGGGGGAGGCACAGATACGCAGTATTTT.

The CDR3 reads CASSDSMDGTEAFF. For the CDR3, the DNA is TGTGCCAGCAGTGACTCGATGGATGGCACTGAAGCTTTCTTT. The chain is built from TRBV6-4 and TRBJ1-1; D gene unclear. CDR1 and CDR2 from the germline V gene are MRHNA and SNTAGT. CDR3 length equals 14 residues. Trimming shortened V by 0 bases and J by 4 bases, and 9 bases separated the two germline ends.

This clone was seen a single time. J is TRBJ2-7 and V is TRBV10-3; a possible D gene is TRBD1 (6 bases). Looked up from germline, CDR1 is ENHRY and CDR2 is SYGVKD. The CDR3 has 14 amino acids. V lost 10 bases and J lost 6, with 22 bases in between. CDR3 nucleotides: TGTGCCACCAGGCGTGGGGGCAATTTGGGCGAGCAGTACTTC. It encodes CATRRGGNLGEQYF.

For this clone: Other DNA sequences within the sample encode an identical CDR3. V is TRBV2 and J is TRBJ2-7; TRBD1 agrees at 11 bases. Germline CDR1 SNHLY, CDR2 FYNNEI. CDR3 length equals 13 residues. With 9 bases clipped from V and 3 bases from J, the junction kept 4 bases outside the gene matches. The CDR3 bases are TGTGCCAGTACCGGGACAGGGGGCTACGAGCAGTACTTC. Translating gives CASTGTGGYEQYF.

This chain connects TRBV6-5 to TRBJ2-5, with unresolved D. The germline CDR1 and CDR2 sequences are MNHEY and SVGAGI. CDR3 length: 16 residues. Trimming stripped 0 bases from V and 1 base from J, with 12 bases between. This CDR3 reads CASSYSIGASQETQYF. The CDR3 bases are TGTGCCAGCAGTTACTCGATTGGAGCAAGCCAAGAGACCCAGTACTTC.

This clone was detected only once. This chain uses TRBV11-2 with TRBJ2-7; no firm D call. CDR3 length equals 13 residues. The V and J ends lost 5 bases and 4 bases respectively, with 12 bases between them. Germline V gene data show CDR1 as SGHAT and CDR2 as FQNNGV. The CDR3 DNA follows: TGTGCCAGCAGCCGTTTAATGCGGTACGAGCAGTACTTC. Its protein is CASSRLMRYEQYF.

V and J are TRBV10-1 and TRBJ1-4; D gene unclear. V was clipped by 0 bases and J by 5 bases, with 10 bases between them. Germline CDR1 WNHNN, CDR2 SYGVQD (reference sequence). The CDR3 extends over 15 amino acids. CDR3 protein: CASSESSGSNEKLFF. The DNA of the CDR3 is TGCGCCAGCAGTGAGTCGTCAGGATCCAATGAAAAACTGTTTTTT.

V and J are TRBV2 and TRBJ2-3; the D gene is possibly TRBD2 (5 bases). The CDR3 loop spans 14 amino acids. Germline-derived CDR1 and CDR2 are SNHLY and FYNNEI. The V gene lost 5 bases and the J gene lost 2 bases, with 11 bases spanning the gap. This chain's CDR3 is CASSYGEVTDTQYF. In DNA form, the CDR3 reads TGTGCCAGCAGTTACGGGGAAGTCACAGATACGCAGTATTTT.

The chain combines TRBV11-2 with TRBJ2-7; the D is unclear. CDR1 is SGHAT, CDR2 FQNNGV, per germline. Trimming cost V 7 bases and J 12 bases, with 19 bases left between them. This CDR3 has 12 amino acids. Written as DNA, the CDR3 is TGTGCCAGCAACAGCTTGGAGTCCCGTCGGTACTTC. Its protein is CASNSLESRRYF.

The CDR3 protein is CASSYQGLYYEQYF. The CDR3 region has the DNA TGTGCCAGCAGTTACCAGGGCCTCTACTACGAGCAGTACTTC. The rearrangement uses TRBV6-5 and TRBJ2-7; TRBD1 is a possible D gene (5 bases). Trimming removed 2 bases from V and 3 bases from J, with 11 bases in between. CDR3 size: 14 residues. Per the germline V gene, CDR1 is MNHEY and CDR2 is SVGAGI.

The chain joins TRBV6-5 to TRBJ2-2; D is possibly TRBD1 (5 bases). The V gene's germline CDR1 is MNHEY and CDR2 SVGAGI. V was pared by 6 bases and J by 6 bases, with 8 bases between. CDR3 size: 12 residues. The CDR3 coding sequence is TGTGCCAGCAGGCAGGGTTCCGGGGAGCTGTTTTTT. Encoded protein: CASRQGSGELFF.

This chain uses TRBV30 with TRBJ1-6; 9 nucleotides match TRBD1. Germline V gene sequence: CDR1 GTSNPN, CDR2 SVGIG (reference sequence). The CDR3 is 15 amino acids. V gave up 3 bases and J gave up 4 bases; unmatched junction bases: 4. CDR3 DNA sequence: TGTGCCTGGAGGGGACAGGGCTCGTATAATTCACCCCTCCACTTT. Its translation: CAWRGQGSYNSPLHF.

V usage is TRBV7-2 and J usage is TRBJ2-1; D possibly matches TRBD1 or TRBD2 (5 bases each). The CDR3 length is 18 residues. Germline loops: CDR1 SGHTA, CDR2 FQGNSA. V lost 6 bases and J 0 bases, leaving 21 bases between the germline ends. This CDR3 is CASSQNNGKGSSYNEQFF. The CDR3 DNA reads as TGTGCCAGCAGTCAAAACAACGGGAAGGGGAGCTCCTACAATGAGCAGTTCTTC.

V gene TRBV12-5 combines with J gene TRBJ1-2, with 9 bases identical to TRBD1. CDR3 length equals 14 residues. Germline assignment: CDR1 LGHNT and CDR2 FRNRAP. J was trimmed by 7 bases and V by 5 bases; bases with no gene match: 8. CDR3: CASGLTGGGGGYTF. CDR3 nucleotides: TGTGCTAGTGGTCTTACAGGGGGCGGCGGTGGCTACACCTTC.

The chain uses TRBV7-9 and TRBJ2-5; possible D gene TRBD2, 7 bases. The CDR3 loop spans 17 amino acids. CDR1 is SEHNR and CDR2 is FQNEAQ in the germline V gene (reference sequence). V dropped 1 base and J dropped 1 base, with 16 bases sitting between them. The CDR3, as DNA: TGTGCCAGCAGCTTAGGGGGGGCTAGCGGCCTCCAAGAGACCCAGTACTTC. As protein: CASSLGGASGLQETQYF.

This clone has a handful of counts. The CDR3 loop reads CASSSDTFSNQPQHF. The CDR3 DNA sequence: TGTGCCAGCAGCTCGGATACCTTTAGCAATCAGCCCCAGCATTTT. The J gene is TRBJ1-5, the V gene TRBV11-3, with no clear D. CDR1 SGHNT and CDR2 YENEEA come from the germline V gene. The CDR3 is 15 residues long. The V and J ends lost 4 bases and 0 bases respectively, with 10 bases between them.